A single sample is the source of the 6 T cell receptor beta chains below, sequenced in a study of cytomegalovirus exposure and HLA in healthy donors. Amplification used 60 Vbeta primers and 13 Jbeta primers. Clones were read by immunoSEQ multiplex PCR, and TCRdb kept only the in-frame ones, dropping some. The sample comprises fewer than 110,000 clones, around three quarters of which are singletons, and 4.2% rests with the top ten. The source material was PBMCs. The source is a male donor in good health and CMV-seronegative.

J is TRBJ1-5 and V is TRBV5-1; 7 bases fit TRBD1. Germline CDR1 reads SGHRS; CDR2 reads YFSETQ. V lost 5 bases and J lost 1; bases outside the gene matches: 6. This CDR3 has 15 residues. DNA of the CDR3: TGCGCCAGCAGACCGGGGACAGTAAGCAATCAGCCCCAGCATTTT. Protein sequence: CASRPGTVSNQPQHF.

The rearrangement joins TRBV5-1 to TRBJ1-1, with 8 bases fitting TRBD1. Trimming removed 0 bases from V and 7 bases from J; junction bases left unmatched: 5. The CDR3 runs 14 residues. Germline V gene data show CDR1 as SGHRS and CDR2 as YFSETQ. The CDR3 DNA sequence: TGCGCCAGCAGCTTGGCCCAGGGGGCGAGTGAAGCTTTCTTT. It yields the protein CASSLAQGASEAFF.

The rearrangement uses TRBV4-1 and TRBJ2-1; 9 nucleotides agree with TRBD2. After removal of 0 bases from V and 4 bases from J, the junction contained 7 bases not matched to a gene. Germline V gives CDR1 MGHRA, CDR2 YSYEKL. This CDR3 region has 17 residues. The CDR3 bases are TGCGCCAGCAGCCAAGATTCCCTAGCGGGATCGTACAATGAGCAGTTCTTC. Residues: CASSQDSLAGSYNEQFF.

This clone was seen just once. This chain uses TRBV2 with TRBJ2-7, with TRBD2 matching 11 bases. Trimming took 1 base from V and 5 from J; bases not matched to a gene: 4. The CDR3 is 15 amino acids. In germline, CDR1 is SNHLY, CDR2 FYNNEI. For the CDR3, the DNA is TGTGCCAGCAGTGAAGGACTAGCGGGAACAGACGAGCAGTACTTC. Amino acids: CASSEGLAGTDEQYF.

The chain employs TRBV7-2 and TRBJ2-3, with 9 bases aligning to TRBD2. The CDR3 spans 15 residues. Germline loops: CDR1 SGHTA, CDR2 FQGNSA. J lost 3 bases, V lost 5 bases, and 6 bases had no gene match. The CDR3 DNA reads TGTGCCAGCAGCGCTCCGGGACTAGCTACAGATACGCAGTATTTT. Its protein is CASSAPGLATDTQYF. The variable domain in full, completed from reference TRBV7-2 and TRBJ2-3, reads GAGVSQSPSNKVTEKGKDVELRCDPISGHTALYWYRQSLGQGLEFLIYFQGNSAPDKSGLPSDRFSAERTGGSVSTLTIQRTQQEDSAVYLCASSAPGLATDTQYFGPGTRLTVL.

This chain uses TRBV5-4 with TRBJ2-7; possibly TRBD2 for D (5 bases). The CDR3 contains 13 residues. V lost 4 bases and J lost 1, with 9 bases in between. The germline CDR1 and CDR2 sequences are SGHNT and YYREEE (reference sequence). CDR3 residues: CASSPDWSYEQYF. The CDR3 DNA is TGTGCCAGCAGCCCGGACTGGTCCTACGAGCAGTACTTC.